The 16 T cell receptor beta chains in this list originate from one sample, sequenced in a study of CD8 T cells in ankylosing spondylitis. General study points: One TCR beta motif, made up of several highly homologous variants, appeared characteristic of ankylosing spondylitis blood.

TCRdb processed the 5' RACE reads anew with MiXCR; each CDR3 protein has one entry. The profile shows around 390,000 distinct CDR3 sequences, about a fifth of them singletons. These receptors lack a known antigen. Input material: blood, either unsorted or a sorted T cell fraction (not recorded which). Receptor source: a male donor with ankylosing spondylitis.

This clonotype has only a few counts. V gene TRBV2 combines with J gene TRBJ2-7; TRBD1 matches 8 bases. In germline, CDR1 is SNHLY, CDR2 FYNNEI. The junction had 6 bases not matched to a gene; V was cut back by 2 bases and J by 6 bases. The length of the CDR3 is 14 residues. This CDR3 is CASSELQGVGEQYF. The CDR3 nucleotides read TGTGCCAGCAGTGAATTACAGGGGGTGGGCGAGCAGTACTTC.

This clonotype was found a few times. The genes are TRBV12-3 or TRBV12-4 and TRBJ2-7; D perhaps matches TRBD1 (6 bases). The CDR3 has 13 residues. V was trimmed by 6 bases and J by 7 bases, leaving 16 bases between them. CDR3 coding DNA: TGTGCCAGCAGCCCGCGGACAGATGGAGAGCAGTACTTC. Protein sequence: CASSPRTDGEQYF.

This clonotype has just a few counts. The chain carries TRBV6-2 or TRBV6-3 and TRBJ2-2; TRBD1 might be the D (5 bases). The germline gives CDR1 MNHEY, CDR2 SVGEGT. The CDR3 extends over 11 amino acids. Trimming took 6 bases from V and 8 from J, leaving 7 bases between them. The CDR3: CASSQGGELFF. CDR3 DNA sequence: TGTGCCAGCAGCCAGGGAGGGGAGCTGTTTTTT.

The chain has TRBV3-1 and TRBJ1-1; TRBD1 is a possible D gene (5 bases). Germline V gene lookup returns CDR1 LGHDT and CDR2 YNNKEL (reference sequence). The CDR3 loop spans 17 amino acids. V lost 3 bases, J lost 0 bases, and 17 bases lay in between. CDR3 nucleotide sequence: TGTGCCAGCAGCCACCGGTCTGGGGAGGGGATGAACACTGAAGCTTTCTTT. Encoded protein: CASSHRSGEGMNTEAFF.

This clonotype was recorded many times. The chain carries TRBV25-1 and TRBJ1-3; TRBD1 agrees at 7 bases. Germline V gives CDR1 MGHDK, CDR2 SYGVNS. The V gene end was trimmed by 2 bases and the J gene end by 2 bases; junction bases not matched to a gene: 6. The CDR3 has 16 residues. The CDR3 region has the DNA TGTGCCAGCAGTGAAGTAGGGGGCTTCACTGGAAACACCATATATTTT. This gives the protein CASSEVGGFTGNTIYF.

The V call is TRBV7-3, the J call TRBJ2-7, with 7 positions matching TRBD1. Trimming at V came to 5 bases and at J to 4 bases, leaving 14 bases not matched to a gene. Germline assignment: CDR1 SGHTA and CDR2 FQGTGA. The length of the CDR3 is 16 residues. The CDR3 DNA follows: TGTGCCAGCAGCGCCCCCGGAGCAGGGGGAGCGTACGAGCAGTACTTC. Residues: CASSAPGAGGAYEQYF.

The table lists this clonotype with a few counts. J is TRBJ2-7 and V is TRBV20-1; 8 bases match TRBD1. Germline CDR1 DFQATT, CDR2 SNEGSKA (reference sequence). There are 13 residues in the CDR3. The ends lost 3 bases at V and 3 bases at J; junction bases unmatched: 4. This chain's CDR3 is CSARADRVYEQYF. The CDR3, as DNA: TGCAGTGCTAGGGCGGACAGGGTCTACGAGCAGTACTTC.

This clonotype was seen a few times. CDR3 sequence (DNA): TGTGCCAGCACCCATTCGGGCAGGGGGCCGGGTTCCTACGGCTACACCTTC. Translated: CASTHSGRGPGSYGYTF. The V gene is TRBV27, the J gene TRBJ1-2; TRBD1 agrees at 8 bases. Germline V gene sequence: CDR1 MNHEY, CDR2 SMNVEV (reference sequence). J was trimmed by 8 bases and V by 7 bases; bases with no gene match: 21. This CDR3 is built from 17 residues.

The rearrangement links TRBV7-9 to TRBJ1-1, with TRBD1 matching over 7 bases. The germline gives CDR1 SEHNR, CDR2 FQNEAQ (reference sequence). Unmatched junction bases numbered 6, after V lost 1 base and J lost 1 base. This CDR3 region has 16 residues. The CDR3 spells CASSLGRGGQNTEAFF. The CDR3 nucleotides are TGTGCCAGCAGCTTAGGGCGAGGGGGCCAGAACACTGAAGCTTTCTTT.

The sample holds a few counts of this clonotype. The rearrangement uses TRBV5-1 and TRBJ2-3, with D possibly TRBD2 on 5 matching bases. The germline V and J ends were trimmed by 7 bases and 5 bases, with 8 bases remaining between them. The germline gives CDR1 SGHRS, CDR2 YFSETQ. The CDR3 sequence is 11 residues long. CDR3: CASRGQDTQYF. In DNA, the CDR3 is TGCGCCAGCCGAGGGCAAGATACGCAGTATTTT.

This sequence joins TRBV6-1 and TRBJ1-5; D gene uncertain. The CDR3 has 15 residues. Germline values: CDR1 MNHNS, CDR2 SASEGT. Trimming left V 5 bases short and J 0 bases short, with 11 bases between. The CDR3 nucleotides read TGTGCCAGCAGTCCTTCTTTTCATAGCAATCAGCCCCAGCATTTT. This sequence encodes CASSPSFHSNQPQHF.

The V and J genes are TRBV20-1 and TRBJ2-1; 11 bases are shared with TRBD2. CDR3 length equals 19 residues. The V and J ends lost 3 bases and 0 bases, in that order; junction bases with no gene match: 13. CDR1 is DFQATT, CDR2 SNEGSKA, per germline (reference sequence). Here the CDR3 DNA reads TGCAGTGCTAGTCCCCCCGACCTGACTAGCGGGACCTCCTACAATGAGCAGTTCTTC. It translates to CSASPPDLTSGTSYNEQFF.

The chain employs TRBV29-1 and TRBJ2-3, with D uncertain. This CDR3 comprises 13 residues. V was shortened by 1 base and J by 8 bases, with 13 bases between the two germline ends. Per the germline V gene, CDR1 is SQVTM and CDR2 is ANQGSEA. The CDR3 region is CSVEAARRVTQYF. CDR3 nucleotides: TGCAGCGTTGAAGCGGCAAGACGGGTTACGCAGTATTTT.

This clonotype was recorded a few times. The chain joins TRBV12-3 or TRBV12-4 to TRBJ2-1; 11 nucleotides line up with TRBD2. The CDR3 runs to 17 residues. V was clipped by 1 base and J by 7 bases; unmatched bases: 9. CDR3 residues: CASSLGSGRANSNEQFF. The CDR3 nucleotides read TGTGCCAGCAGTTTAGGTAGCGGGAGGGCCAATTCTAATGAGCAGTTCTTC.

This rearrangement joins TRBV7-3 to TRBJ2-3, with D possibly matching TRBD1 (6 bases). Looked up from germline, CDR1 is SGHTA and CDR2 is FQGTGA. The V gene lost 6 bases and the J gene lost 0 bases, with 13 bases spanning the gap. The CDR3 spans 15 residues. CDR3 residues: CASRTQGTSTDTQYF. DNA for the CDR3: TGTGCCAGCAGAACACAGGGTACTAGCACAGATACGCAGTATTTT.

The chain carries TRBV10-3 and TRBJ2-3, with D possibly being TRBD2 (5 bases). Germline assignment: CDR1 ENHRY and CDR2 SYGVKD. The CDR3 is 15 amino acids. Trimming shortened V by 11 bases and J by 1 base, and 19 bases separated the two germline ends. CDR3 region: CALRRELSGTDTQYF. CDR3 DNA sequence: TGTGCCCTCCGCCGGGAACTCTCGGGCACAGATACGCAGTATTTT.